This T cell receptor beta chain was observed in a study of molecular identifiers for immune sequencing clone quantification. TCRdb itself ran the PCR reads through MiXCR, one entry per CDR3 protein. The sample lists just under 650,000 distinct CDR3 sequences; 15% to 20% were seen once. Many counts were recorded for this clonotype. The CDR3 consists of 16 residues. CDR1 SGDLS and CDR2 YYNGEE come from the germline V gene. J lost 7 bases, V lost 4 bases, and 13 bases had no gene match. Naive CD8 library inputs spanned about 17,000 to 1,100,000 sorted cells and 10%, 30% or 50% RNA. The specimen was naive CD8+ T cells from blood, with Jurkat cell RNA spiked in. Noted subset: FACS-sorted CD8+CD4-CCR7+CD45RA+ naive T cells. The clonotype comes from a human donor in good health. Some libraries in this study had Jurkat cell RNA spiked in. V is TRBV9 and J is TRBJ2-1; TRBD2 matches 8 bases. DNA of the CDR3: TGTGCCAGCAGCCCAAGCGGGGGCACGAGGAGGAATGAGCAGTTCTTC. Encoded protein: CASSPSGGTRRNEQFF.